A selection of T cell receptor beta chains follows, all from one sample in a study of monozygotic twins with inflammatory bowel disease. TCRdb reanalyzed the 5' RACE reads, giving one entry per CDR3 protein sequence and no DNA. Its table lists around 410,000 distinct CDR3 sequences. The sequencing sample was made of blood. The receptors were gathered from a human donor with ulcerative colitis or Crohn's disease, or a healthy co-twin of an affected twin (not recorded which). Both conserved end residues are part of each CDR3.

v_call	j_call	cdr3_aa
TRBV20-1	TRBJ2-1	CSARRDYTNEQFF
TRBV29-1	TRBJ2-7	CSVEVDSLFYEQYF
TRBV12-3/TRBV12-4	TRBJ2-3	CASRQDAASTDTQYF
TRBV3-1	TRBJ2-7	CASSLIAGSPREQYF
TRBV4-1	TRBJ2-7	CASSQVSGNYEQYF
TRBV2	TRBJ2-3	CASSHTQAGGITDTQYF
TRBV5-1	TRBJ2-3	CASMTPGQDTQYF
TRBV12-3/TRBV12-4	TRBJ2-5	CASSSPGSRMTQYF
TRBV5-1	TRBJ2-7	CASSLDTSASSYEQYF
TRBV10-3	TRBJ2-2	CAIGEGPTGELFF
TRBV20-1	TRBJ1-5	CSANQVGLVFQPQHF
TRBV10-3	TRBJ2-1	CAISESTGEVEQFF
TRBV6-1	TRBJ1-6	CASSGARRSSYNSPLHF
TRBV4-1	TRBJ2-1	CASSQDSSSSYNEQFF
TRBV16	TRBJ1-2	CASSLSPGYGYTF
TRBV29-1	TRBJ1-2	CSVSPHLDRGGGYTF
TRBV11-2	TRBJ1-6	CASSFALQGASSPLHF
TRBV6-1	TRBJ2-5	CASSEAGVFEETQYF
TRBV20-1	TRBJ1-4	CSARDQGNEKLFF
TRBV5-1	TRBJ2-1	CASSLEGGPGFF
TRBV30	TRBJ2-7	CAWRAAGVSEQYF
TRBV5-1	TRBJ2-7	CASSLERTSGTFGPYEQYF